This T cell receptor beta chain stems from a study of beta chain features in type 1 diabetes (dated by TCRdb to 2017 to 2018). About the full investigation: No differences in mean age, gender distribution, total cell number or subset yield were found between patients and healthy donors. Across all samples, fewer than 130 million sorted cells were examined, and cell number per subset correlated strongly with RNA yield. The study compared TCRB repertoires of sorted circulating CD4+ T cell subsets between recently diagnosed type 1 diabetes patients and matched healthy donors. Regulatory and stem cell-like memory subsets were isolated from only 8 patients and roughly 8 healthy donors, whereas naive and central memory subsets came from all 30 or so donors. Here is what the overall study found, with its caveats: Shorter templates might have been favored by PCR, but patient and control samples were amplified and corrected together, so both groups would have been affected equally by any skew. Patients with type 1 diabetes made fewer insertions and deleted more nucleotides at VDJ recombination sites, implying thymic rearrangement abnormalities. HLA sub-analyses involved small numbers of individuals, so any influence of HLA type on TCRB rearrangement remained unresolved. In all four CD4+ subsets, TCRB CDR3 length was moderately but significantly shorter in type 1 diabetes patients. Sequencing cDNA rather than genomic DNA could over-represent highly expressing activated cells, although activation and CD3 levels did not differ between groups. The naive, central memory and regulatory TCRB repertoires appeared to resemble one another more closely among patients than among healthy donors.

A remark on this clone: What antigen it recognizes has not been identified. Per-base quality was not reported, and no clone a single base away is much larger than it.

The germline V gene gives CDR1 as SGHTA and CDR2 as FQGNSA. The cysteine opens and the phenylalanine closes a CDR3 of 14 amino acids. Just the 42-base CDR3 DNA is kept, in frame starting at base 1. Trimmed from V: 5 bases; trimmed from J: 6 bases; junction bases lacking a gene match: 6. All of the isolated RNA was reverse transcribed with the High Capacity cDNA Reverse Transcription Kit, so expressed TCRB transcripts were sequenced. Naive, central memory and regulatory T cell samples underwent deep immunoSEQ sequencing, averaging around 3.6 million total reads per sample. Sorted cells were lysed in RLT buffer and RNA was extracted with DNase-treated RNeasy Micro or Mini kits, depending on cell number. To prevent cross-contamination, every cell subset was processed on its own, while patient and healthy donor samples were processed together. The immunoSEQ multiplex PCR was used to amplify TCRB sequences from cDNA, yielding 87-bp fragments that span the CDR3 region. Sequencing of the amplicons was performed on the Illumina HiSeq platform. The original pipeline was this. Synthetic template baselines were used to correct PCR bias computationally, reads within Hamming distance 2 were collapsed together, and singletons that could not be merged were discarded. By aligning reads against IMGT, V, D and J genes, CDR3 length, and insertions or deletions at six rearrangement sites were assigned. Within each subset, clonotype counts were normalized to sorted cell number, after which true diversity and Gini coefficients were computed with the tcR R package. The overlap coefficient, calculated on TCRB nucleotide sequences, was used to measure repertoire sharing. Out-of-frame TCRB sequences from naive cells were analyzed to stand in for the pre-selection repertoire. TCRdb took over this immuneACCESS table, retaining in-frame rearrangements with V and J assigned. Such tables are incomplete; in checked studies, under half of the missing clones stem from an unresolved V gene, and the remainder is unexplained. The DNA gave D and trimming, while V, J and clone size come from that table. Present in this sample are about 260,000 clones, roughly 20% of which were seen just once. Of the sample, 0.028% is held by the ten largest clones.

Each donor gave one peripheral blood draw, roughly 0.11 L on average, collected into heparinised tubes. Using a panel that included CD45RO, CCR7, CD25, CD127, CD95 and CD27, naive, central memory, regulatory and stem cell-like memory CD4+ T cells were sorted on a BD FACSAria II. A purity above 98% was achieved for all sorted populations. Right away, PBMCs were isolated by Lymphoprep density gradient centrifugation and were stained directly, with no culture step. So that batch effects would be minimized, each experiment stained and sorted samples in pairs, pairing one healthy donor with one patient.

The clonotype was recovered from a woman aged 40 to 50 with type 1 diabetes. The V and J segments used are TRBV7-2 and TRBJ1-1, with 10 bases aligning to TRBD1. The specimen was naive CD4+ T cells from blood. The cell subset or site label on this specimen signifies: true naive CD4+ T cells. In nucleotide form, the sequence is TGTGCCAGCAGCCTGGGACAGGGGAGCGCTGAAGCTTTCTTT. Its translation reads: CASSLGQGSAEAFF. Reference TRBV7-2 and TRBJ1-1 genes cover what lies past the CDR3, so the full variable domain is GAGVSQSPSNKVTEKGKDVELRCDPISGHTALYWYRQSLGQGLEFLIYFQGNSAPDKSGLPSDRFSAERTGGSVSTLTIQRTQQEDSAVYLCASSLGQGSAEAFFGQGTRLTVV.